The clone carrying this TCR beta chain was recorded a few times. Antigen: not known. Individual cDNA molecules were tagged with unique molecular identifiers, the study reported. TCRdb fed the 5' RACE reads into MiXCR, producing one record per CDR3 protein. This table holds 29,000 or so distinct CDR3 sequences, 4% to 5.5% found once. The CDR3 covers 17 residues. V lost 3 bases to trimming and J lost 4 bases; unmatched junction nucleotides: 12. This sample was included in a study of early T cells in non-severe SARS-CoV-2 infection. Study-wide context: The authors sequenced bulk RNA from unsorted whole blood, leaving chains unpaired.

Notes on the study in general: VDJdb matches were skewed toward anti-spike CD8 T cell responses.

The origin of this receptor is an adult who was a healthcare worker with PCR-confirmed SARS-CoV-2 infection or an uninfected control (not recorded which). Material: whole blood. The V and J genes are TRBV12-3 or TRBV12-4 and TRBJ2-5; 9 nucleotides align to TRBD1. The CDR3 nucleotides read TGTGCCAGCAGTTTGTCGGACAGGGGAATATTGGGAGAGACCCAGTACTTC. Protein product: CASSLSDRGILGETQYF.